This TCR beta chain was retrieved from a study of OX40 agonist ivuxolimab in advanced cancers. The overall study: Each dose-escalation patient presented with hepatocellular carcinoma, melanoma, renal cell or head and neck cancer. The study reported partial responses in three patients: one hepatocellular carcinoma, two cutaneous melanoma.

CDR3 length equals 15 residues. Trimming removed 0 bases at V and 2 bases at J, with 12 bases between. Germline lookup yields CDR1 SGDLS and CDR2 YYNGEE. Patients who had autoimmune disease history or got systemic immunosuppression were left out. Here immunoSEQ multiplex PCR was the method, and the copy in TCRdb shows in-frame clones only, minus some. Of roughly 16,000 clones in the sample, less than 90% are singletons; the top ten hold approximately 24%. The sequence was obtained from an adult with an advanced solid tumor such as melanoma, head and neck, liver or kidney cancer. The chain has TRBV9 and TRBJ2-7; D is ambiguous. The sample consisted of CD4+ or CD8+ T cells sorted from blood, taken in a trial of the OX40 agonist ivuxolimab. DNA for the CDR3: TGTGCCAGCAGCGTAGAGGGCTCTAGGCCCTACGAGCAGTACTTC. Translating gives CASSVEGSRPYEQYF.